This T cell receptor (beta chain) was observed in a study of T cells in Graves' hyperthyroidism and ophthalmopathy. V gave up 2 bases and J gave up 4 bases, with 12 bases separating them. The CDR3 has 14 amino acids. Germline V gene sequence: CDR1 SGHDT, CDR2 YYEEEE. This clonotype has ten or more counts. Stable disease denoted Graves' hyperthyroidism without ophthalmopathy progression within 18 months. TCR beta CDR3 regions were amplified from RNA. HTBI primers were used for first-round RT-PCR of the TCR CDR3. TCRdb re-derived calls from the multiplex PCR reads in MiXCR, one entry per CDR3 protein. There are about 560,000 distinct CDR3 sequences in the sample; 46% occur only once, and 6.5% to 9% lies in the top ten.

Sequenced: peripheral blood or thyroid tissue (not recorded which). This TCR derives from a woman aged 18 to 35 with Graves' hyperthyroidism. J is TRBJ1-1 and V is TRBV5-6, with no clear D. CDR3 bases: TGTGCCAGCAGCTTCTTCAGGCGCGGCACTGAAGCTTTCTTT. It encodes CASSFFRRGTEAFF. Full variable domain (rest looked up from reference TRBV5-6 and TRBJ1-1): DAGVTQSPTHLIKTRGQQVTLRCSPKSGHDTVSWYQQALGQGPQFIFQYYEEEERQRGNFPDRFSGHQFPNYSSELNVNALLLGDSALYLCASSFFRRGTEAFFGQGTRLTVV.